This record concerns one T cell receptor (beta chain) sequence. Its antigen is not identified. Germline CDR1 SGHRS, CDR2 YFSETQ. CDR3 length: 15 amino acids. V was shortened by 2 bases and J by 2 bases, with 13 bases between the two germline ends. The source of the sample is a study of shared clonotypes between healthy human individuals. The study, taken as a whole, reports: With a handful of donors compared, roughly 5% of naive CD4 clonotypes were shared. Compared with memory subsets, naive subsets generally had larger estimated richness. Deeper or shallower sequencing was expected to change how clonotypes are shared among donors. Generation probability values for non-shared clonotypes were lower than those for clonotypes shared by all four donors.

Only in-frame clones appear in the TCRdb table, and some are missing; sequencing was by immunoSEQ multiplex PCR. The sample has 550,000 to 800,000 clones, roughly 88% seen once. The receptor was isolated from a man between 18 and 29 years old in good health. Some clones in this sample may be carry-over from other donors' samples. This chain joins TRBV5-1 and TRBJ1-2; unclear D gene. Sequences were obtained from memory CD8+ T cells from PBMCs. The subset was: CD45RO+ cells pooled with CCR7-negative TemRA cells. CDR3 amino acids: CASSFSPWQNYGYTF. The CDR3 coding sequence is TGCGCCAGCAGCTTCAGTCCGTGGCAGAACTATGGCTACACCTTC.